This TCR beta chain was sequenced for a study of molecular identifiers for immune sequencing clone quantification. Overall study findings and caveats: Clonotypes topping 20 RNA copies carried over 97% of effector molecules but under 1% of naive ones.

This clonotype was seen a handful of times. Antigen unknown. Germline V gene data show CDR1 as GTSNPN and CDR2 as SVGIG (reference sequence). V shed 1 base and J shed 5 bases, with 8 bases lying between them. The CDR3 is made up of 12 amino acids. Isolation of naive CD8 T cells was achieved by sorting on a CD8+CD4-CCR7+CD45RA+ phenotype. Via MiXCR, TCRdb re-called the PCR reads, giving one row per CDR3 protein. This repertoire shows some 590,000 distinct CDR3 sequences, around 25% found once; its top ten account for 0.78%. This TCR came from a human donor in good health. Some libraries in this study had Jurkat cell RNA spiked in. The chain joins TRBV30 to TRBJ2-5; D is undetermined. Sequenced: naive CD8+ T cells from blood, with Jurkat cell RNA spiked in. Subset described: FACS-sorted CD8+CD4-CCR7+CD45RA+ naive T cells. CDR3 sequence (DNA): TGTGCCTGGAGTGAAGGGTGGGAGACCCAGTACTTC. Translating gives CAWSEGWETQYF.